This entry is about one T cell receptor (beta chain). This sample is part of a study of blood T cell repertoires in COVID-19. Overall study: The United States, Italy and Spain provided the acute and convalescent COVID-19 samples. PBMCs, B-cell-depleted T cells, or T cells were the source of the cDNA or gDNA that made up the material.

Original handling: Reference gene primer amplification gave estimated nucleated cell counts. Using immunoSEQ multiplex PCR, the repertoire was profiled, and TCRdb retains in-frame clones only, with some absent. V, J and clone size derive from that table, while D and trimming were established from the DNA sequence. Of roughly 14,000 clones listed, 92% are singletons. This sequence was found in a human donor with active COVID-19. The donor label of this sample is uncertain. Material: peripheral blood.

The CDR3, as DNA: TGTGCCACCAGTGGCGGGGGGACAGGGTTAGGCAATGAGCAGTTCTTC. Its protein is CATSGGGTGLGNEQFF. The rearrangement links TRBV24-1 to TRBJ2-1; weak D call: TRBD1 (9 bases). CDR3 length equals 16 residues. The V and J ends lost 5 bases and 6 bases respectively, with 19 bases between them. Germline V gene sequence: CDR1 KGHDR, CDR2 SFDVKD.